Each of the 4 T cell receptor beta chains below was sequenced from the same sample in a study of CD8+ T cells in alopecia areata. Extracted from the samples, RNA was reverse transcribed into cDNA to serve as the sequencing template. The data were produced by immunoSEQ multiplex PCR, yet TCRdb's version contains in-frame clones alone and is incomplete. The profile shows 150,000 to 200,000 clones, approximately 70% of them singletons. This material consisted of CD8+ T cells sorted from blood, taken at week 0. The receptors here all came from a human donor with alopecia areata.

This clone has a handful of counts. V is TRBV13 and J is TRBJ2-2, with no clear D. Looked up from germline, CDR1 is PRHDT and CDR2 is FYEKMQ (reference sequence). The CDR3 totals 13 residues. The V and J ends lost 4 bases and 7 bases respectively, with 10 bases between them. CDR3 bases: TGTGCCAGCAGCTCCAACGCTGGCGGGGAGCTGTTTTTT. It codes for CASSSNAGGELFF.

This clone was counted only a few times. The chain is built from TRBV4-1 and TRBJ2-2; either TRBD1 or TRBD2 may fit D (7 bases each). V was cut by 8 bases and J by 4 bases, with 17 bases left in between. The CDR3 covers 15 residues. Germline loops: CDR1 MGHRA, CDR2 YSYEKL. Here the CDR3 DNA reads TGCGCCAGCGGGGGGGGACAGCCAACCACCGGGGAGCTGTTTTTT. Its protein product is CASGGGQPTTGELFF.

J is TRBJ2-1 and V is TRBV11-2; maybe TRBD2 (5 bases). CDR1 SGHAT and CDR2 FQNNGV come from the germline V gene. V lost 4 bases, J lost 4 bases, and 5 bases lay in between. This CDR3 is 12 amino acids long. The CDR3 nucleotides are TGTGCCAGCAGCTGGAGGTACAATGAGCAGTTCTTC. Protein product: CASSWRYNEQFF. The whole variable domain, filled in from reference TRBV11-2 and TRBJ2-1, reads EAGVAQSPRYKIIEKRQSVAFWCNPISGHATLYWYQQILGQGPKLLIQFQNNGVVDDSQLPKDRFSAERLKGVDSTLKIQPAKLEDSAVYLCASSWRYNEQFFGPGTRLTVL.

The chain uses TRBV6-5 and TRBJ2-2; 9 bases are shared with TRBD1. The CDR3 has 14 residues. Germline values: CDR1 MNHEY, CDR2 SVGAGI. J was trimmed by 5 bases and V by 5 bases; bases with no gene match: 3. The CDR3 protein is CASSPGQGTGELFF. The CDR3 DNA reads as TGTGCCAGCAGTCCTGGACAGGGGACCGGGGAGCTGTTTTTT.